This record concerns one T cell receptor beta chain sequence. Clones were sequenced by immunoSEQ multiplex PCR, and TCRdb holds only the in-frame ones, with some missing. Here the sample spans 57,000 or so clones, approximately 90% being singletons. V was pared by 2 bases and J by 1 base, with 11 bases between. This CDR3 spans 15 amino acids. CDR1 and CDR2 from the germline V gene are MNHEY and SMNVEV (reference sequence). The data stem from a study of OX40 agonist ivuxolimab in advanced cancers. Study-wide context: Hepatocellular carcinoma, melanoma, renal cell or head and neck cancer affected the dose-escalation patients. A partial response was reached by three patients: one with hepatocellular carcinoma and two with cutaneous melanoma.

This specimen consisted of CD4+ or CD8+ T cells sorted from blood, obtained in a trial of the OX40 agonist ivuxolimab. This chain joins TRBV27 and TRBJ1-2; the D is unclear. This clonotype was sampled from an adult with an advanced solid tumor such as melanoma, head and neck, liver or kidney cancer. The CDR3 DNA is TGTGCCAGCAGTTTAATAGGTGCCAGTAACTATGGCTACACCTTC. Residues: CASSLIGASNYGYTF.